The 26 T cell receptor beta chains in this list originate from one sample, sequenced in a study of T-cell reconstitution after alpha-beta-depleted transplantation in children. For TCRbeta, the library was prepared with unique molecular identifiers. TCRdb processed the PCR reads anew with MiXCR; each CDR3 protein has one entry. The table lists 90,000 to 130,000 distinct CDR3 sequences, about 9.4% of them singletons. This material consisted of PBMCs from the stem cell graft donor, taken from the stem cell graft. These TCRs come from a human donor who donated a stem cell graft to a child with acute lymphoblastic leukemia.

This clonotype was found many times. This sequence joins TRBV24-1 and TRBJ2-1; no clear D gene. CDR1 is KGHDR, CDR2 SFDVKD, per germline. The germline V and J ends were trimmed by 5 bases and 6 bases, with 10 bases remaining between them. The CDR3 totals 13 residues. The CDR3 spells CATSGPNSNEQFF. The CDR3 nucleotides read TGTGCCACCAGTGGCCCCAATTCCAATGAGCAGTTCTTC.

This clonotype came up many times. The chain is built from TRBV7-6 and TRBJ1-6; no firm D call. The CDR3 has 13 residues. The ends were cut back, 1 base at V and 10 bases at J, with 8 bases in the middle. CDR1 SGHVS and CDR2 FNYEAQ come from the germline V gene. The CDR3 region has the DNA TGTGCCAGCAGCTTAGTATTAGGCTCACCCCTCCACTTT. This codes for CASSLVLGSPLHF.

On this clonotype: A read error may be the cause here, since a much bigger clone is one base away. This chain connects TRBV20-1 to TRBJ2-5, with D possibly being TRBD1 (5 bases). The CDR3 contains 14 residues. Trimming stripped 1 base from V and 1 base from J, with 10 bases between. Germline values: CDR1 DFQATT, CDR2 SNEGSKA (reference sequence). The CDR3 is CSARGWGSQETQYF. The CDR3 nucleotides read TGCAGTGCTAGAGGTTGGGGCAGCCAAGAGACCCAGTACTTC.

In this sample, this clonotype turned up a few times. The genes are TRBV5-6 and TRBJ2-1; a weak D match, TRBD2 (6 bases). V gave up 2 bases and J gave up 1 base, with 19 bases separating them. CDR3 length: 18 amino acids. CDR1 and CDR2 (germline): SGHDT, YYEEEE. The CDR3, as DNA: TGTGCCAGCAGCTTTCGAAAGGGGAGGAGTGGGTCCTACAATGAGCAGTTCTTC. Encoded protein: CASSFRKGRSGSYNEQFF.

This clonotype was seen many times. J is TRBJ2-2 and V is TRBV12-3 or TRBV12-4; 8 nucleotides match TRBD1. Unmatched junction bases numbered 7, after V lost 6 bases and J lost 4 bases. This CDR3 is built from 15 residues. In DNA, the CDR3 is TGTGCCAGCAGCATTCAGGGGGCAGGCACCGGGGAGCTGTTTTTT. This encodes CASSIQGAGTGELFF.

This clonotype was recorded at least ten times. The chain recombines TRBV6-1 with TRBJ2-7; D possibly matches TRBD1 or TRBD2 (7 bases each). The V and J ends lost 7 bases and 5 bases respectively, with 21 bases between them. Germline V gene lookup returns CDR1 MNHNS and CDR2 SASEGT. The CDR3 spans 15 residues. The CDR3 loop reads CASTQGGTPRDEQYF. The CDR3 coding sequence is TGTGCCAGCACCCAGGGGGGGACACCGCGCGACGAGCAGTACTTC.

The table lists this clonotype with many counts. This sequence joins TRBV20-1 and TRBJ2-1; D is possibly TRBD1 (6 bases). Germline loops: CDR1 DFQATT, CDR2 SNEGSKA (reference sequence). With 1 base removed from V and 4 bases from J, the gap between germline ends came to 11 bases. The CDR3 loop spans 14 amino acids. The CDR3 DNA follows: TGCAGTGCTAGAGGACAGGTGGGGTACAATGAGCAGTTCTTC. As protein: CSARGQVGYNEQFF.

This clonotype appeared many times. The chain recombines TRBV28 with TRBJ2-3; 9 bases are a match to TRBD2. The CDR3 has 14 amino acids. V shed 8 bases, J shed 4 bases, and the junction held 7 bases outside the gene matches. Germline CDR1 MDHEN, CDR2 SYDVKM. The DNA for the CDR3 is TGTGCCAGCTGTAGAGCGGGAGGCGCAGATACGCAGTATTTT. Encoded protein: CASCRAGGADTQYF.

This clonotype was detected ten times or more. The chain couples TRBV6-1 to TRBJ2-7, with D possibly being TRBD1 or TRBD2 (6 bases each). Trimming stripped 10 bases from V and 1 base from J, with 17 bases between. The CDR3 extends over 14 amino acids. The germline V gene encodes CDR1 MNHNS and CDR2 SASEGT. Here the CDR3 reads CATTDRGGSYEQYF. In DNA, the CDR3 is TGTGCCACCACGGACCGAGGGGGGTCCTACGAGCAGTACTTC.

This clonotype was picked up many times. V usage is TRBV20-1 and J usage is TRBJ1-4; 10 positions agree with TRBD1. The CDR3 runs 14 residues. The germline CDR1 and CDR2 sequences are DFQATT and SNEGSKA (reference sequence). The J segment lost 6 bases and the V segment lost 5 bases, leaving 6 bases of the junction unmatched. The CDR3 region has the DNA TGCAGTGCTTATTCCGGGACAGGGGATGAAAAACTGTTTTTT. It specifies CSAYSGTGDEKLFF.

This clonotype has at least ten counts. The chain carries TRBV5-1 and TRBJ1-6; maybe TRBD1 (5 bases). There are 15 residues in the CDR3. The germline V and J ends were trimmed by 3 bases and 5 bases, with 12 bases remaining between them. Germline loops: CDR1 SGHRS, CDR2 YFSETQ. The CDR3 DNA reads TGCGCCAGCAGCTCTACAGGCCCCAATAATTCACCCCTCCACTTT. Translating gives CASSSTGPNNSPLHF. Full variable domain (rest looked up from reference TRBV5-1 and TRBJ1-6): KAGVTQTPRYLIKTRGQQVTLSCSPISGHRSVSWYQQTPGQGLQFLFEYFSETQRNKGNFPGRFSGRQFSNSRSEMNVSTLELGDSALYLCASSSTGPNNSPLHFGNGTRLTVT.

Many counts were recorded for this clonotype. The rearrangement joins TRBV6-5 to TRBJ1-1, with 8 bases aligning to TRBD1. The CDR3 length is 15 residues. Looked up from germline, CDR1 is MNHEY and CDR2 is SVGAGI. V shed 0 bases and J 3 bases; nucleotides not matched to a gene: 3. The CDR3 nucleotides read TGTGCCAGCAGTTACTCTGGACAGGGAGACACTGAAGCTTTCTTT. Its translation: CASSYSGQGDTEAFF.

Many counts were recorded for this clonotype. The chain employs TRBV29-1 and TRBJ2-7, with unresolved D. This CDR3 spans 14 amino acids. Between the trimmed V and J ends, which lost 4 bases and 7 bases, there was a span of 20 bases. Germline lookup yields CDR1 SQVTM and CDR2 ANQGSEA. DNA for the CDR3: TGCAGCGTTGGGAGAGACATAGGTTTGGGGGAGCAGTACTTC. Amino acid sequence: CSVGRDIGLGEQYF.

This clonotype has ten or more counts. As DNA, the CDR3 is TGTGCCAGCAGCCTCGACGTAAGCTCTGGAAACACCATATATTTT. As protein: CASSLDVSSGNTIYF. V usage is TRBV12-3 or TRBV12-4 and J usage is TRBJ1-3; D unresolved. There are 15 residues in the CDR3. V was cut by 6 bases and J by 0 bases, with 12 bases left in between.

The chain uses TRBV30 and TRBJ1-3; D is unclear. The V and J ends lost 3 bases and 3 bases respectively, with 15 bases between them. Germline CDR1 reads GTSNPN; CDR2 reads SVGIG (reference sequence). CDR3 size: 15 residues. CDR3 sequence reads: CAWSLPHRIGNTIYF. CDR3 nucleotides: TGTGCCTGGAGCCTTCCACATAGGATTGGAAACACCATATATTTT.

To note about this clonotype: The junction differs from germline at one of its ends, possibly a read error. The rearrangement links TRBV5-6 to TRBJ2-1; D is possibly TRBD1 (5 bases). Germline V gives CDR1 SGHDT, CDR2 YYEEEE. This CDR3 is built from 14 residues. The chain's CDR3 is CARGPGRQISPWVF. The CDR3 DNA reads TGTGCCAGGGGCCCCGGGCGACAGATCTCCCCGTGGGTCTTC.

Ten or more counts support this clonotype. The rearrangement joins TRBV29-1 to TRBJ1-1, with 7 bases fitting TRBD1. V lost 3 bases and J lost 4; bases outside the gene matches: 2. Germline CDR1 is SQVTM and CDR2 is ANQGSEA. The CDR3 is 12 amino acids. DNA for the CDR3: TGCAGCGTTGAGACAGGGAGCACTGAAGCTTTCTTT. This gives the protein CSVETGSTEAFF.

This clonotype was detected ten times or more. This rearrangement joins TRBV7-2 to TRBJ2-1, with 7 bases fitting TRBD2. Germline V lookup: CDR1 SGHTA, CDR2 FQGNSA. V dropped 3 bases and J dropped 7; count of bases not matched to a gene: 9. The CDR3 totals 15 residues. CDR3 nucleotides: TGTGCCAGCAGCTTTACTAGCGTAGGTTTAAATGAGCAGTTCTTC. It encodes CASSFTSVGLNEQFF.

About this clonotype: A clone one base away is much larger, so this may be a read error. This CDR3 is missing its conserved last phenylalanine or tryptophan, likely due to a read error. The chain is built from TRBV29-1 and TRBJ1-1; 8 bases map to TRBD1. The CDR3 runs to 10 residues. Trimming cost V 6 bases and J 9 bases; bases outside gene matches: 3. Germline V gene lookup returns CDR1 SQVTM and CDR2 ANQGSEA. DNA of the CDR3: TGCAGCGTGCGGACAGGGCAAGCTTTCTTG. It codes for CSVRTGQAFL.

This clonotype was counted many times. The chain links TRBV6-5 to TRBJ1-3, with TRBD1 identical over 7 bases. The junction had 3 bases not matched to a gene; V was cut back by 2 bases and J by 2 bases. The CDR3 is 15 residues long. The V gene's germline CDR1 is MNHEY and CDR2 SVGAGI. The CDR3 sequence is CASSYRGQAGNTIYF. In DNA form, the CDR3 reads TGTGCCAGCAGTTACAGGGGGCAAGCTGGAAACACCATATATTTT.

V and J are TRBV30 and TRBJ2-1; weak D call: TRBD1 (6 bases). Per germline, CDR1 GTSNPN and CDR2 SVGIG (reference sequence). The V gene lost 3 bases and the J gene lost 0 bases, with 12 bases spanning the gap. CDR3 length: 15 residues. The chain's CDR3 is CAWSGQTSSYNEQFF. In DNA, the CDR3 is TGTGCCTGGAGCGGACAGACCAGCTCCTACAATGAGCAGTTCTTC.

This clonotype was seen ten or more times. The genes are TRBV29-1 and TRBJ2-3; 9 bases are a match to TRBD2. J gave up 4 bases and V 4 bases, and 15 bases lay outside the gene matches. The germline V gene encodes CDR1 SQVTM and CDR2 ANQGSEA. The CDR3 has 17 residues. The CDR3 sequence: CSVVYGSREGRSDTQYF. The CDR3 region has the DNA TGCAGCGTTGTGTACGGCTCGCGGGAGGGCCGCTCAGATACGCAGTATTTT.

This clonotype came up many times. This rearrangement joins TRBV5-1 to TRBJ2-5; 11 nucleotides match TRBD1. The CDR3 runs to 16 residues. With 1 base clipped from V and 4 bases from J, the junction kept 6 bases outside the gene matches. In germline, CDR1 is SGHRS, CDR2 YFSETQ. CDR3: CASSLLDRGLRETQYF. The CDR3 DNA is TGCGCCAGCAGCTTGCTGGACAGGGGGCTTCGAGAGACCCAGTACTTC.

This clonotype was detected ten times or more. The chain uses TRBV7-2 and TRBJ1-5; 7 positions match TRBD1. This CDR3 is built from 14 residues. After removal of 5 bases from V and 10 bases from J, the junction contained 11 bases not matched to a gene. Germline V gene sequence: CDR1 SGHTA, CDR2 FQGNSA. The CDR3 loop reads CASSADRFGAPQHF. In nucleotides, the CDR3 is TGTGCCAGCAGCGCGGACAGGTTTGGGGCACCCCAGCATTTT.

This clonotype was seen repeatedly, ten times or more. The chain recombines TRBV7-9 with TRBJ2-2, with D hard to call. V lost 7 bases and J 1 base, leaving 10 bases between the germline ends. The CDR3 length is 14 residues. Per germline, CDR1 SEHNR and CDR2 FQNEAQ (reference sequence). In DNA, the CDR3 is TGTGCCAGCACTCCTGACTTGAACACCGGGGAGCTGTTTTTT. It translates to CASTPDLNTGELFF.

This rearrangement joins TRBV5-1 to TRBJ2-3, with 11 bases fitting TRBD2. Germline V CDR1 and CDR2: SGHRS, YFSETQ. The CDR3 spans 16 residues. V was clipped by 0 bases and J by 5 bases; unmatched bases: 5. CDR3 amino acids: CASSLEGLAELDTQYF. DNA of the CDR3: TGCGCCAGCAGCTTGGAGGGACTAGCGGAGCTAGATACGCAGTATTTT.